A single sample is the source of the 14 T cell receptor beta chains below, sequenced in a study of shared clonotypes between healthy human individuals. It was CD45RO-negative cells, positively selected for CCR7, that made up naive CD8 cells, with terminally differentiated effector memory CD45RA+ cells excluded. The data were produced by immunoSEQ multiplex PCR, yet TCRdb's version contains in-frame clones alone and is incomplete. This sample has nearly 2 million clones, with about 95% found just once. Source material: naive CD8+ T cells sorted from blood. These receptors all come from a young man in good health.

In nucleotides, the CDR3 is TGTGCCAGCTCCCCGCCGGGGTTCTCCTACAATGAGCAGTTCTTC. This sequence encodes CASSPPGFSYNEQFF. This chain connects TRBV2 to TRBJ2-1, with D perhaps TRBD2 (5 bases). V was pared by 8 bases and J by 0 bases, with 14 bases between. Per the germline V gene, CDR1 is SNHLY and CDR2 is FYNNEI. The length of the CDR3 is 15 residues.

This chain links TRBV19 with TRBJ1-1; possibly TRBD1 for D (5 bases). The CDR3 loop spans 13 amino acids. The V end was cut by 5 bases, the J end by 1 base, with 8 bases between. Germline V gene lookup returns CDR1 LNHDA and CDR2 SQIVND (reference sequence). CDR3: CASSSGQNTEAFF. DNA of the CDR3: TGTGCCAGTAGTTCCGGACAGAACACTGAAGCTTTCTTT.

The chain couples TRBV13 to TRBJ2-7; 13 positions agree with TRBD2. The CDR3 totals 18 residues. The junction had 10 bases not matched to a gene; V was cut back by 5 bases and J by 0 bases. Germline values: CDR1 PRHDT, CDR2 FYEKMQ (reference sequence). Written as DNA, the CDR3 is TGTGCCAGCAGCACGCGGCAACTAGCGGGAGGGAGCTCCTACGAGCAGTACTTC. Encoded protein: CASSTRQLAGGSSYEQYF. The full variable domain, completed using reference TRBV13 and TRBJ2-7, is AAGVIQSPRHLIKEKRETATLKCYPIPRHDTVYWYQQGPGQDPQFLISFYEKMQSDKGSIPDRFSAQQFSDYHSELNMSSLELGDSALYFCASSTRQLAGGSSYEQYFGPGTRLTVT.

Notes on this clone: One junction end disagrees with the germline gene, perhaps due to a read error. V gene TRBV6-1 combines with J gene TRBJ2-2, with D unclear. The V gene's germline CDR1 is MNHNS and CDR2 SASEGT. The length of the CDR3 is 13 residues. The CDR3 region has the DNA TGTGCCAGCAGGAGAGAAGCGACCGTGGAGCTGTTTTTT. Protein product: CASRREATVELFF.

This chain joins TRBV7-9 and TRBJ2-1, with a possible D match to TRBD2 (6 bases). This CDR3 is 14 amino acids long. Trimming removed 6 bases at V and 4 bases at J, with 13 bases between. Germline lookup yields CDR1 SEHNR and CDR2 FQNEAQ (reference sequence). CDR3 bases: TGTGCCAGCAGTATACTAGCCGCGTACAATGAGCAGTTCTTC. Translation: CASSILAAYNEQFF.

The CDR3 reads CASSLGTGGAYEQYF. CDR3 DNA: TGCGCCAGCAGCTTAGGGACAGGGGGCGCGTACGAGCAGTACTTC. The chain recombines TRBV5-1 with TRBJ2-7, with 12 bases matching TRBD1. Germline trimming cut 2 bases from V and 4 bases from J; bases unmatched to any gene: 4. The CDR3 length is 15 residues. Germline CDR1 reads SGHRS; CDR2 reads YFSETQ. The full variable domain, with the rest looked up from reference TRBV5-1 and TRBJ2-7, is KAGVTQTPRYLIKTRGQQVTLSCSPISGHRSVSWYQQTPGQGLQFLFEYFSETQRNKGNFPGRFSGRQFSNSRSEMNVSTLELGDSALYLCASSLGTGGAYEQYFGPGTRLTVT.

This chain joins TRBV12-5 and TRBJ2-7; no reliable D call. The CDR3 contains 13 residues. Germline values: CDR1 LGHNT, CDR2 FRNRAP. Trimming left V 5 bases short and J 2 bases short, with 10 bases between. This CDR3 reads CASGRSAAYEQYF. Written as DNA, the CDR3 is TGTGCTAGTGGTCGGTCGGCGGCCTACGAGCAGTACTTC.

The chain links TRBV4-2 to TRBJ2-7; D gene unclear. V was shortened by 9 bases and J by 0 bases, with 12 bases between the two germline ends. Germline V gives CDR1 LGHNA, CDR2 YNFKEQ. The CDR3 is 13 residues long. The CDR3 protein is CASGVGDSYEQYF. The CDR3 coding sequence is TGTGCCAGTGGGGTTGGGGACTCCTACGAGCAGTACTTC.

The chain uses TRBV5-6 and TRBJ2-7, with 10 bases fitting TRBD2. The length of the CDR3 is 14 residues. V lost 4 bases to trimming and J lost 4 bases; unmatched junction nucleotides: 5. Germline assignment: CDR1 SGHDT and CDR2 YYEEEE. The CDR3 protein is CASSAGTSAYEQYF. Written as DNA, the CDR3 is TGTGCCAGCAGCGCGGGGACTAGCGCATACGAGCAGTACTTC. The full variable domain, its missing parts supplied by reference TRBV5-6 and TRBJ2-7, is DAGVTQSPTHLIKTRGQQVTLRCSPKSGHDTVSWYQQALGQGPQFIFQYYEEEERQRGNFPDRFSGHQFPNYSSELNVNALLLGDSALYLCASSAGTSAYEQYFGPGTRLTVT.

Turning to this clone: Additional DNA sequences in this sample encode the identical CDR3. V and J are TRBV19 and TRBJ2-1, with TRBD2 matching over 11 bases. Germline CDR1 and CDR2: LNHDA and SQIVND (reference sequence). V dropped 9 bases and J dropped 10; count of bases not matched to a gene: 8. The CDR3 contains 13 residues. The CDR3 reads CASRLAGGIEQFF. The CDR3 DNA follows: TGTGCCAGCCGGCTAGCGGGGGGTATCGAGCAGTTCTTC.

This chain connects TRBV10-3 to TRBJ2-7; maybe TRBD1 (6 bases). The V gene lost 4 bases and the J gene lost 3 bases, with 13 bases spanning the gap. The length of the CDR3 is 14 residues. The germline gives CDR1 ENHRY, CDR2 SYGVKD. The CDR3 reads CAISGDGTFYEQYF. The CDR3 DNA is TGTGCCATCAGTGGGGACGGGACATTCTACGAGCAGTACTTC.

This chain joins TRBV29-1 and TRBJ2-5; perhaps TRBD2 as D (6 bases). The tail of the sequence fits TRBJ2-7 better, so the J call may be wrong. CDR3 length: 14 amino acids. CDR1 is SQVTM, CDR2 ANQGSEA, per germline. CDR3 amino acids: CSVPRDSSRNEQYF. CDR3 DNA: TGCAGCGTTCCCCGGGACTCCAGTCGGAACGAGCAGTACTTC.

This rearrangement joins TRBV2 to TRBJ2-1, with TRBD1 matching 7 bases. The CDR3 sequence is 17 residues long. From germline, CDR1 is SNHLY and CDR2 FYNNEI. Trimming at V came to 3 bases and at J to 8 bases, leaving 16 bases not matched to a gene. The CDR3 DNA sequence: TGTGCCAGCAGTGAGAGAACGGGGTGGCAGGGGGTCGATGAGCAGTTCTTC. Protein product: CASSERTGWQGVDEQFF.

The chain joins TRBV27 to TRBJ2-7, with 8 bases fitting TRBD2. The CDR3 extends over 16 amino acids. Per germline, CDR1 MNHEY and CDR2 SMNVEV (reference sequence). With 6 bases clipped from V and 4 bases from J, the junction kept 14 bases outside the gene matches. The CDR3 here is CASRLIAGLVGYEQYF. The CDR3, as DNA: TGTGCCAGCAGATTAATTGCGGGACTAGTGGGATACGAGCAGTACTTC.